This entry concerns a single TCR beta chain. These data originate in a study of blood T cell repertoires in COVID-19. Study-wide context: COVID-19 samples, acute and convalescent, were from the United States, Italy and Spain.

Trimming left V 7 bases short and J 5 bases short, with 23 bases between. CDR1 LGHNT and CDR2 FRNRAP come from the germline V gene. The CDR3 is 16 amino acids. Generated by immunoSEQ multiplex PCR, the TCRdb table keeps only in-frame clones and is missing some. In the table there are a few hundred thousand clones, about nine tenths of which are singletons. The specimen was PBMCs or T cells enriched from blood (not recorded which). This sequence joins TRBV12-5 and TRBJ2-5; tentative D call: TRBD1 (6 bases). The origin of this receptor is a woman younger than 45 who had recovered from COVID-19. The CDR3 DNA reads as TGTGCTAGTGCCCCGAGGCTACAGGGAAGGTTGGAGACCCAGTACTTC. Translating gives CASAPRLQGRLETQYF.